The 27 T cell receptor beta chains reported below all come from one sample, sequenced in a study of blood T cells in healthy people across ages (dated by TCRdb to 2013 to 2016). Library preparation was by 5' RACE. TCRdb records Illumina HiSeq 2500 as the sequencer. A second about 7 to 11 cycle PCR used a sample-barcoded 5' primer and a J-beta primer mix. Using fastp trimming at Q25 and MiXCR clonotype assembly, TCRdb reanalyzed the public sequencing data and kept in-frame beta chains. Entries are consolidated by CDR3 protein sequence, retaining the most common genes and DNA. The table for this sample lists some 1.5 million distinct CDR3 sequences; about 28% of them were counted only once. The ten largest clones add up to 7.7% of the sample. The sequencing sample was made of blood. These receptor sequences come from a woman aged 25-40 years in good health.

Only a few counts were recorded for this clonotype. DNA for the CDR3: TGCGCCAGCAGCCGGGCGGGAGATGGTGTAGATACGCAGTATTTT. Amino acids: CASSRAGDGVDTQYF. The gene calls are TRBV4-3 and TRBJ2-3, with 7 bases that match TRBD2. V trimming: 4 bases; J trimming: 5 bases; junction bases outside the gene matches: 9. The CDR3 spans 15 residues. Germline V gene sequence: CDR1 LGHNA, CDR2 YSLEER.

The sample holds a few counts of this clonotype. V is TRBV20-1 and J is TRBJ1-6; D not certain. Germline V gene lookup returns CDR1 DFQATT and CDR2 SNEGSKA (reference sequence). V lost 3 bases to trimming and J lost 9 bases, with 18 bases between them. There are 15 residues in the CDR3. CDR3 sequence (DNA): TGCAGTGCTAGGGTAACCGCCGGTCTGTCTTCACCCCTCCACTTT. It is translated as CSARVTAGLSSPLHF.

The chain employs TRBV6-5 and TRBJ2-5; D is perhaps TRBD1 (5 bases). Germline V CDR1 and CDR2: MNHEY, SVGAGI. The CDR3 is 14 amino acids. The V end was cut by 6 bases, the J end by 2 bases, with 13 bases between. The CDR3 region has the DNA TGTGCCAGCAGGCTCCGACAGAAACAAGAGACCCAGTACTTC. Translation gives CASRLRQKQETQYF.

The rearrangement uses TRBV9 and TRBJ2-5; D is unresolved. V was clipped by 4 bases and J by 4 bases, with 20 bases between them. CDR1 SGDLS and CDR2 YYNGEE come from the germline V gene. CDR3 length equals 16 residues. The CDR3 DNA follows: TGTGCCAGCAGCCTGGAAGGGCAAACGCTTTCAGAGACCCAGTACTTC. It encodes CASSLEGQTLSETQYF.

The CDR3 DNA is TGTGCCAGCAGCCAAGAGTCAGCGGGGGGCACCAGGACGAACTACGAGCAGTACTTC. Encoded protein: CASSQESAGGTRTNYEQYF. The rearrangement joins TRBV3-1 to TRBJ2-7; 9 nucleotides match TRBD2. V trimming: 0 bases; J trimming: 3 bases; junction bases outside the gene matches: 15. The germline V gene encodes CDR1 LGHDT and CDR2 YNNKEL (reference sequence). CDR3 length: 19 amino acids.

V is TRBV2 and J is TRBJ1-2, with D maybe TRBD1 (6 bases). The CDR3 sequence is 13 residues long. Between the trimmed V and J ends, which lost 4 bases and 6 bases, there was a span of 12 bases. Germline V gives CDR1 SNHLY, CDR2 FYNNEI. In DNA form, the CDR3 reads TGTGCCAGCAGTGGCAGCGGACAGAATGGCTACACCTTC. It yields the protein CASSGSGQNGYTF.

This clonotype has a count of ten or more. The chain has TRBV5-5 and TRBJ2-7; D ambiguous. In germline, CDR1 is SGHKS, CDR2 YYEKEE (reference sequence). The V end was cut by 2 bases, the J end by 1 base, with 13 bases between. This CDR3 comprises 15 residues. CDR3 sequence: CASSFSRRTSYEQYF. The CDR3 DNA reads as TGTGCCAGCAGCTTTAGCCGTCGAACTTCCTACGAGCAGTACTTC.

The table lists this clonotype with a few counts. V and J are TRBV5-4 and TRBJ1-2; D might be TRBD1 (5 bases). Deletions cut 4 bases from V and 3 bases from J, with 7 bases between. The CDR3 contains 12 residues. CDR1 SGHNT and CDR2 YYREEE come from the germline V gene (reference sequence). Written as DNA, the CDR3 is TGTGCCAGCAGCGCGACAGACTATGGCTACACCTTC. It translates to CASSATDYGYTF.

This clonotype was recorded many times. This chain links TRBV6-5 with TRBJ2-5, with D maybe TRBD2 (6 bases). The CDR3 covers 15 residues. The V end lost 6 bases, the J end lost 5 bases, and 19 bases lay between the germline ends. Looked up from germline, CDR1 is MNHEY and CDR2 is SVGAGI. The CDR3 spells CASSLGRGRGETQYF. DNA for the CDR3: TGTGCCAGCAGCCTCGGGCGGGGTCGAGGGGAGACCCAGTACTTC.

This clonotype occurred many times. The chain has TRBV29-1 and TRBJ2-7; D unresolved. The germline CDR1 and CDR2 sequences are SQVTM and ANQGSEA. Trimming stripped 5 bases from V and 6 bases from J, with 11 bases between. The CDR3 sequence is 11 residues long. The DNA for the CDR3 is TGCAGCGTTCCGACCCGAGGCGAGCAGTACTTC. Protein sequence: CSVPTRGEQYF.

This clonotype was recorded many times. The chain recombines TRBV28 with TRBJ2-5; D uncertain. Germline V gene sequence: CDR1 MDHEN, CDR2 SYDVKM. Trimming stripped 2 bases from V and 5 bases from J, with 15 bases between. The CDR3 is made up of 15 amino acids. The DNA of the CDR3 is TGTGCCAGCAGTTTAAAAAAACCCACCAGGGAGACCCAGTACTTC. It specifies CASSLKKPTRETQYF.

The CDR3 DNA is TGTGCCTGGAGTGGAGGGTCCTCCTACAATGAGCAGTACTTC. This translates into CAWSGGSSYNEQYF. The chain links TRBV30 to TRBJ2-7; D is possibly TRBD2 (5 bases). The CDR3 totals 14 residues. Germline V lookup: CDR1 GTSNPN, CDR2 SVGIG (reference sequence). The V end lost 1 base, the J end lost 7 bases, and 17 bases lay between the germline ends.

This chain joins TRBV2 and TRBJ1-1; perhaps TRBD1 as D (6 bases). The germline V and J ends were trimmed by 6 bases and 3 bases, with 20 bases remaining between them. This CDR3 contains 16 residues. Germline CDR1 reads SNHLY; CDR2 reads FYNNEI. Here the CDR3 DNA reads TGTGCCAGCAGCCCGGGGGCGGGGGGGAGCGACACTGAAGCTTTCTTT. Amino acids: CASSPGAGGSDTEAFF.

Details on this clonotype: An end of the junction does not agree with germline; a read error may underlie this. The chain has TRBV18 and TRBJ2-7; D unresolved. The CDR3 is made up of 17 amino acids. Germline assignment: CDR1 KGHSH and CDR2 LQKENI. The CDR3 loop is CASSPHVWHPSSYKQYF. The CDR3 nucleotides are TGTGCCAGCTCACCCCACGTATGGCATCCGAGCTCCTACAAGCAGTACTTC.

With respect to this clonotype: Possible read error: a much larger clone is one base away. The chain carries TRBV12-3 or TRBV12-4 and TRBJ2-1, with D unresolved. This CDR3 contains 11 residues. Trimming took off 4 bases at V and 10 bases at J, with 8 bases between the two ends. The DNA of the CDR3 is TGTGCCAGCAGTTCTATCCACGAGCAGTTCTTC. Its translation is CASSSIHEQFF.

The rearrangement links TRBV27 to TRBJ2-2; D not resolved. V was cut by 6 bases and J by 7 bases, with 21 bases left in between. Germline values: CDR1 MNHEY, CDR2 SMNVEV (reference sequence). The CDR3 sequence is 16 residues long. CDR3 sequence (DNA): TGTGCCAGCAGCCTCTCGAGCACCACGGTGGGCGGGGAGCTGTTTTTT. This encodes CASSLSSTTVGGELFF.

V usage is TRBV20-1 and J usage is TRBJ2-7; TRBD2 matches at 12 bases. There are 16 residues in the CDR3. Germline V gives CDR1 DFQATT, CDR2 SNEGSKA (reference sequence). J was trimmed by 6 bases and V by 2 bases; bases with no gene match: 11. The CDR3 DNA reads TGCAGTGCTAGACTAGCGGGAGGGATCCGAGAAGGCGAGCAGTACTTC. Its translation is CSARLAGGIREGEQYF.

Only a few counts were recorded for this clonotype. The rearrangement uses TRBV20-1 and TRBJ1-1; D remains ambiguous. CDR3 length: 12 residues. Germline V gene data show CDR1 as DFQATT and CDR2 as SNEGSKA (reference sequence). The CDR3 DNA sequence: TGCGCGCCTTACCGGATGAACACTGAAGCTTTCTTT. This gives the protein CAPYRMNTEAFF.

V and J are TRBV5-6 and TRBJ1-2, with 12 bases lining up with TRBD1. The CDR3 spans 17 residues. The junction had 12 bases not matched to a gene; V was cut back by 3 bases and J by 6 bases. CDR1 SGHDT and CDR2 YYEEEE come from the germline V gene. The CDR3 bases are TGTGCCAGCAGCTCTAGTGGGACAGGGGGCGTCCTTCATGGCTACACCTTC. Encoded protein: CASSSSGTGGVLHGYTF.

This clonotype has more than one count but fewer than ten. The chain links TRBV5-6 to TRBJ1-4, with TRBD1 as a possible D gene (6 bases). Trimming shortened V by 2 bases and J by 8 bases, and 13 bases separated the two germline ends. The CDR3 totals 14 residues. The germline V gene encodes CDR1 SGHDT and CDR2 YYEEEE. The CDR3 loop is CASSLGQNEEKLFF. The CDR3 region has the DNA TGTGCCAGCAGCTTAGGACAGAATGAAGAAAAACTGTTTTTT.

This chain joins TRBV5-6 and TRBJ2-5; TRBD1 matches at 10 bases. The junction had 12 bases not matched to a gene; V was cut back by 3 bases and J by 1 base. CDR3 length equals 18 residues. Looked up from germline, CDR1 is SGHDT and CDR2 is YYEEEE. CDR3 in amino acids: CASSSWDRGRGLQETQYF. CDR3 nucleotides: TGTGCCAGCAGCTCGTGGGACAGGGGACGGGGGCTCCAAGAGACCCAGTACTTC.

The rearrangement uses TRBV6-2 or TRBV6-3 and TRBJ2-4; the D is unclear. The DNA end is more similar to TRBJ2-7, so the J call may be wrong. Germline values: CDR1 MNHEY, CDR2 SVGEGT. CDR3 length: 14 residues. CDR3 in DNA: TGTGCCAGCAGTGGCCGTATCGGAACCTACGAGCAGTACTTC. The encoded protein is CASSGRIGTYEQYF.

This clonotype came up a few times. This could be a read error, since a much larger clone is one nucleotide away. CDR3 nucleotides: TGCAGTGCTAGAGAACTAGCGGGCCACAATGAGCAGTTCTTC. This encodes CSARELAGHNEQFF. The chain joins TRBV20-1 to TRBJ2-1; TRBD2 aligns across 9 bases. The CDR3 consists of 14 residues. Looked up from germline, CDR1 is DFQATT and CDR2 is SNEGSKA (reference sequence). V was pared by 0 bases and J by 5 bases, with 2 bases of the junction left unmatched.

This clonotype was seen repeatedly, ten times or more. The chain carries TRBV5-1 and TRBJ2-1, with D possibly being TRBD2 (5 bases). CDR1 is SGHRS and CDR2 is YFSETQ in the germline V gene. The CDR3 runs to 14 residues. V was pared by 4 bases and J by 1 base, with 9 bases between. In nucleotides, the CDR3 is TGCGCCAGCAGCCTTAGCGCTTCCTACAATGAGCAGTTCTTC. This gives the protein CASSLSASYNEQFF. Based on the CDR3 plus reference TRBV5-1 and TRBJ2-1, the full variable domain is KAGVTQTPRYLIKTRGQQVTLSCSPISGHRSVSWYQQTPGQGLQFLFEYFSETQRNKGNFPGRFSGRQFSNSRSEMNVSTLELGDSALYLCASSLSASYNEQFFGPGTRLTVL.

The chain is built from TRBV2 and TRBJ2-2, with 9 bases aligning to TRBD2. With 6 bases clipped from V and 7 bases from J, the junction kept 9 bases outside the gene matches. Germline V gene lookup returns CDR1 SNHLY and CDR2 FYNNEI. The CDR3 covers 15 residues. The CDR3 DNA reads TGTGCCAGCAGAGCCGAGCGGGGGGAGGTCGGGGAGCTGTTTTTT. This translates into CASRAERGEVGELFF.

Regarding this clonotype: This may be a read error, as it is one base from a much larger clone. This chain joins TRBV10-3 and TRBJ2-1, with 8 bases matching TRBD2. Per the germline V gene, CDR1 is ENHRY and CDR2 is SYGVKD. The CDR3 sequence is 15 residues long. CDR3 nucleotide sequence: TGTACCATCAGTGATCAAGCGGGGGCCGTCAATGAGCAGTTCTTC. Its translation is CTISDQAGAVNEQFF.

Of note for this clonotype: In this CDR3 the conserved last residue, phenylalanine or tryptophan, is missing, so a read error is likely. This sequence joins TRBV20-1 and TRBJ1-5; a possible D gene is TRBD1 (5 bases). Trimming shortened V by 0 bases and J by 4 bases, and 10 bases separated the two germline ends. The CDR3 sequence is 14 residues long. Germline V CDR1 and CDR2: DFQATT, SNEGSKA (reference sequence). Here the CDR3 reads CSARDSRGNQPQHV. Written as DNA, the CDR3 is TGCAGTGCTAGAGACAGTAGGGGAAATCAGCCCCAGCATGTT.